This TCR beta chain was documented in a study of cytomegalovirus exposure and HLA in healthy donors. Overall study results and limits: It was reported in a later analysis that an Asian-associated ancestry cluster showed fewer N-insertions than the roughly 710-donor mean. As a later analysis showed, a missense DCLRE1C variant was linked to trimming of TCR beta V- and J-genes. A later analysis showed that HLA-associated TCR beta chains had undergone more clonal expansion than equally common others.

The junction had 8 bases not matched to a gene; V was cut back by 5 bases and J by 8 bases. The CDR3 consists of 13 residues. CDR1 and CDR2 from the germline V gene are SGHAT and FQNNGV. Comment on this clone: Its specificity is not known.

60 Vbeta and 13 Jbeta primers were used in PCR. Profiling relied on immunoSEQ multiplex PCR, and the TCRdb table lists in-frame clones only, not all of them. This sample has roughly 150,000 clones; more than 70% occur once, and the top ten carry about 1%. The TCR comes from a man under 40 in good health and CMV-seronegative. Sequences were obtained from PBMCs. V and J are TRBV11-2 and TRBJ1-2; 7 bases are a match to TRBD1. The CDR3 bases are TGTGCCAGCAGCGATGACAGGGCGGCCGGCTACACCTTC. Its translation is CASSDDRAAGYTF.